This entry is about one T cell receptor beta chain. The CDR3 length is 20 residues. TCRdb's table, derived via immunoSEQ multiplex PCR, lists solely in-frame clones and lacks some. This table has more than 150,000 clones, 81% appearing once. The data are from a study of blood T cell repertoires in COVID-19. Overall study context: PBMCs, B-cell-depleted T cells, or T cells were the source of the cDNA or gDNA that made up the material.

Sequencing was done on a sample of peripheral blood. The TCR sequence derives from a woman aged 80 or older with COVID-19, enrolled during active disease. The J gene is TRBJ1-5, the V gene TRBV12-2; TRBD1 reflects the table's D call only, with no check against the DNA. TRBV12-2 is annotated as a pseudogene. The CDR3 spells CASRSRDPGQREYSNQPQHF. The DNA of the CDR3 is TGTGCAAGTCGGAGCAGGGATCCGGGACAGAGGGAATATAGCAATCAGCCCCAGCATTTT.